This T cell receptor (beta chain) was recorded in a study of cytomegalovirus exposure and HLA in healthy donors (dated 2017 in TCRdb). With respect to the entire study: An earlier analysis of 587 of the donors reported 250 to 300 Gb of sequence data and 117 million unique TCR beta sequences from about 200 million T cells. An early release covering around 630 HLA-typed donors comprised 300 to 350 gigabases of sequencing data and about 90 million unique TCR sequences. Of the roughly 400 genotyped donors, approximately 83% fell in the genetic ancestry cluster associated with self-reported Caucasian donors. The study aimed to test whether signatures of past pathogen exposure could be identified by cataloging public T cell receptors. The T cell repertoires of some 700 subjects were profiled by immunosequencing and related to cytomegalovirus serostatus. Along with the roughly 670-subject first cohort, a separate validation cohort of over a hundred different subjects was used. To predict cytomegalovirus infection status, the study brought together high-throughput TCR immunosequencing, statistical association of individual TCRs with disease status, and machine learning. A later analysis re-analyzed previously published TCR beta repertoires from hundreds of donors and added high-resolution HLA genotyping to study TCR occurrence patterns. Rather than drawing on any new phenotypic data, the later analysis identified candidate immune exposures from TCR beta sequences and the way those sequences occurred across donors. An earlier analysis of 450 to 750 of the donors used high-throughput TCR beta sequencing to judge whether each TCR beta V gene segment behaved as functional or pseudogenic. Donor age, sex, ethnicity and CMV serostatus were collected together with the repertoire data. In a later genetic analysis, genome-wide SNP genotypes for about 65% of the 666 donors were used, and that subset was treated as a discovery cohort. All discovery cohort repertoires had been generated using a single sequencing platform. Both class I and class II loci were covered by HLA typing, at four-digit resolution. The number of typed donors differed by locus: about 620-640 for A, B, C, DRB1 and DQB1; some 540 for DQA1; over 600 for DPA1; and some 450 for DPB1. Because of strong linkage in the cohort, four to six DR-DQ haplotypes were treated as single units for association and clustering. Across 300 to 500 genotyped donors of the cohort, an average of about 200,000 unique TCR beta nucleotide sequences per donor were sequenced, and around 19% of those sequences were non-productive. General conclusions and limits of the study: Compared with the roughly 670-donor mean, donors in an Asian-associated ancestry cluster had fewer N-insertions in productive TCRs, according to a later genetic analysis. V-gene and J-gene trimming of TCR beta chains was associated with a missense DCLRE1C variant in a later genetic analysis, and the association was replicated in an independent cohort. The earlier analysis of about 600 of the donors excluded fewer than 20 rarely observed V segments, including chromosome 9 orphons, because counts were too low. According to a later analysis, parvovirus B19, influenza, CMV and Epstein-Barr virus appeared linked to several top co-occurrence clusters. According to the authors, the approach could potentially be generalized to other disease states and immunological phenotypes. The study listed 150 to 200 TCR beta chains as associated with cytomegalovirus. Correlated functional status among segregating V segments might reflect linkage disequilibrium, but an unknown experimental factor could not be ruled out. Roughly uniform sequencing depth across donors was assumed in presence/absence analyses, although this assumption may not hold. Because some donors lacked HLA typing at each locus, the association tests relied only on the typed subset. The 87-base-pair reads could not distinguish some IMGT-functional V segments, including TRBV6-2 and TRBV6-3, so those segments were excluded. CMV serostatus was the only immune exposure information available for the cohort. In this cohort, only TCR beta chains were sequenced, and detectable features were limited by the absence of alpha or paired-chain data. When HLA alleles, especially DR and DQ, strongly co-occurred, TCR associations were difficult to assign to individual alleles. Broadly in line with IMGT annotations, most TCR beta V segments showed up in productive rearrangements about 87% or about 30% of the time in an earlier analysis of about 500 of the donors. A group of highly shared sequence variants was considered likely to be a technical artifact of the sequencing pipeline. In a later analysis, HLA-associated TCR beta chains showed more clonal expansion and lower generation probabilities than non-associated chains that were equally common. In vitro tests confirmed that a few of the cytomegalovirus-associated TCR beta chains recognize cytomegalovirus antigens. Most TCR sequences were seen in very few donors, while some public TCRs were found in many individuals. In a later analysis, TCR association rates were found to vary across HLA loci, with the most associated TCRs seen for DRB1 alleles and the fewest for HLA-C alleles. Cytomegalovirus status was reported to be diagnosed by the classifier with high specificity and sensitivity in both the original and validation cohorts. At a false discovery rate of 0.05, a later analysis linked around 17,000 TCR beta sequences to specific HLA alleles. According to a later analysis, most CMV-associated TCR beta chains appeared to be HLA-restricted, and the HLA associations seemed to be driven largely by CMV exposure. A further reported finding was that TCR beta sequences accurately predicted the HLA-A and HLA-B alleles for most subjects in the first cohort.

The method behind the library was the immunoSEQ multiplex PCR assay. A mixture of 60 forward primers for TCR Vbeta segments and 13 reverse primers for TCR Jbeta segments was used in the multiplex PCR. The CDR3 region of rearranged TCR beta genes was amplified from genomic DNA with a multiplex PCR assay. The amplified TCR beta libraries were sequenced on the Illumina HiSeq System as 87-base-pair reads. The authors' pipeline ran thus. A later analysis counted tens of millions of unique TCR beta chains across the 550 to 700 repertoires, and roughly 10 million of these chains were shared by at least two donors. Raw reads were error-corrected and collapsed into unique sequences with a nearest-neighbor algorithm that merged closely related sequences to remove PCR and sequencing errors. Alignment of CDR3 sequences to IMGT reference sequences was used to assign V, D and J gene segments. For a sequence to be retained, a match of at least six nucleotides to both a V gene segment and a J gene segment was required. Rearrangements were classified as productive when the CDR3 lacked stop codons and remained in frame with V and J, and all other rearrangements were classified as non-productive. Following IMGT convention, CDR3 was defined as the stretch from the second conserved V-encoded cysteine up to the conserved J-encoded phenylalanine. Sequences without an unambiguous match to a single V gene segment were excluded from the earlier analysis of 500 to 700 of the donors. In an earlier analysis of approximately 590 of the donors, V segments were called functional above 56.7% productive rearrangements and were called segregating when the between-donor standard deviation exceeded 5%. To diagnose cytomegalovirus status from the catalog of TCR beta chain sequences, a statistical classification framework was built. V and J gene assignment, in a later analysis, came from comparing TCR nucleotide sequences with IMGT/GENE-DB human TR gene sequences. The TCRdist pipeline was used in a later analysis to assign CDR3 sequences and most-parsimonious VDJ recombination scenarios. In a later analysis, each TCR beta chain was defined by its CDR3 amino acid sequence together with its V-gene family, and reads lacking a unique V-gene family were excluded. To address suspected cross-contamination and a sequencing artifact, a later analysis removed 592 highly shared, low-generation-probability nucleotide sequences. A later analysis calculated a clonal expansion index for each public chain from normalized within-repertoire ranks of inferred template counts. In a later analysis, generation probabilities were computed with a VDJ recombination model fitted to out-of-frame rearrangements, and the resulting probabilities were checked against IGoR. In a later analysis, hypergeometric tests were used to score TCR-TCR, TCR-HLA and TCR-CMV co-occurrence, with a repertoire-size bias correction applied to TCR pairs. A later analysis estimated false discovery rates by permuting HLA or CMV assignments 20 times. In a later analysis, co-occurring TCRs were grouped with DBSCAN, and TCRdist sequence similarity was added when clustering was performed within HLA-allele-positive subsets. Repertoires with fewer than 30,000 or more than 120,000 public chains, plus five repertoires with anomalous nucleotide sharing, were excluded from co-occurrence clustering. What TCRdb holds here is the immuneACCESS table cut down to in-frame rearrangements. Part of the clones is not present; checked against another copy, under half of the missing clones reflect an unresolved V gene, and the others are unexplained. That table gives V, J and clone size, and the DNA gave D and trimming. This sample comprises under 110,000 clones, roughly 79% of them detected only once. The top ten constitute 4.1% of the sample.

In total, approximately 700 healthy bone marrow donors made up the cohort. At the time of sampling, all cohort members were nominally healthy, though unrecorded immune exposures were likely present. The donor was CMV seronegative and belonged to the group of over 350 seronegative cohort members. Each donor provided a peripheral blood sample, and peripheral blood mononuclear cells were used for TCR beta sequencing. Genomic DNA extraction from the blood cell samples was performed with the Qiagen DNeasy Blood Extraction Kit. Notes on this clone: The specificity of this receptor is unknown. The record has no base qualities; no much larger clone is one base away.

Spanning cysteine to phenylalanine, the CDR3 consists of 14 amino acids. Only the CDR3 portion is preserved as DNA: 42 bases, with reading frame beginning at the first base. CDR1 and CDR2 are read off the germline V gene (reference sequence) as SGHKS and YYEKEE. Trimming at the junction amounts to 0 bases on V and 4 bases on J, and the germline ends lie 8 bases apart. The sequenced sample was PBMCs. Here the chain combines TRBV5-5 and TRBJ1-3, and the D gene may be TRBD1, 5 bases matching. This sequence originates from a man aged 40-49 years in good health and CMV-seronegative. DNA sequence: TGTGCCAGCAGCTTGGCAGGGAACGGAAACACCATATATTTT. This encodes CASSLAGNGNTIYF.